There are a few counts of the clone carrying this T cell receptor (beta chain). This entry belongs to a study of regulatory T cells in long-lasting Graves disease. For TCR beta, libraries came from iRepertoire HTBI primers and Arm-PCR of CDR3 regions. TCRdb re-called the multiplex PCR reads with MiXCR, one entry per CDR3 protein. This sample has about 520,000 distinct CDR3 sequences, with 12% found just once. Specified time point: newly diagnosed GD, antithyroid drugs for less than 3 months. The TCR library was prepared using RNA isolated from PBMCs. The V gene end was trimmed by 1 base and the J gene end by 5 bases; junction bases not matched to a gene: 6. The CDR3 has 15 amino acids. The germline CDR1 and CDR2 sequences are LGHDT and YNNKEL (reference sequence). This sample also belongs to another study, concerning T cells in Graves' hyperthyroidism and ophthalmopathy.

The chain has TRBV3-1 and TRBJ2-5; 8 bases are shared with TRBD2. The material sequenced was peripheral blood mononuclear cells (PBMCs), taken at new diagnosis, from a patient treated with antithyroid drugs. The clonotype was recovered from a woman aged 25 to 45 with Graves disease. In DNA, the CDR3 is TGTGCCAGCAGCCAAGGTGGACTAGCTTCGGAGACCCAGTACTTC. It is translated as CASSQGGLASETQYF.